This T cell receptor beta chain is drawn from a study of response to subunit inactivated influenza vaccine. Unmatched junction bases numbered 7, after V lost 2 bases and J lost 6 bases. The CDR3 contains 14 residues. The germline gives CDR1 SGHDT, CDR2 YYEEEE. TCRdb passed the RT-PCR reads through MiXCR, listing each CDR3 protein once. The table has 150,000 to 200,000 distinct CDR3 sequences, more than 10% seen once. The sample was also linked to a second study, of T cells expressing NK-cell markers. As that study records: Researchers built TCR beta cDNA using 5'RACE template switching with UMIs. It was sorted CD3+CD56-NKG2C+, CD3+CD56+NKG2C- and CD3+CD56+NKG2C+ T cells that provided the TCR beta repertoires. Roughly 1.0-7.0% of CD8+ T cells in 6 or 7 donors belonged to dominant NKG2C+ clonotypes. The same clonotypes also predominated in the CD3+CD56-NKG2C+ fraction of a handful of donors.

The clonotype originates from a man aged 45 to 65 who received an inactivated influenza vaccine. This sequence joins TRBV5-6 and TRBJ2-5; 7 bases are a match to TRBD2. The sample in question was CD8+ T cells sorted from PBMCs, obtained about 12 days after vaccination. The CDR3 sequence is CASSLGLAVKTQYF. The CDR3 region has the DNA TGTGCCAGCAGCTTAGGGCTAGCGGTAAAGACCCAGTACTTC. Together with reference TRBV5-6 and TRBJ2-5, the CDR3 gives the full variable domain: DAGVTQSPTHLIKTRGQQVTLRCSPKSGHDTVSWYQQALGQGPQFIFQYYEEEERQRGNFPDRFSGHQFPNYSSELNVNALLLGDSALYLCASSLGLAVKTQYFGPGTRLLVL.